This T cell receptor (beta chain) was documented in a study of lymphopenia after photon versus proton radiotherapy. The study, taken as a whole, reports: Larger post-nadir TCR diversity loss correlated inversely with survival in deceased patients. Relative stability marked proton patients; photon patients lost diversity and naive cells. After the lymphocyte nadir, photon-treated repertoires showed oligoclonal expansion, especially of CD8+ Temra cells.

Assay: immunoSEQ multiplex PCR; the TCRdb copy retains only in-frame clones and omits some. The sample lists 150,000 or so clones, 70% to 90% occurring once. V was cut by 0 bases and J by 5 bases, with 8 bases left in between. The V gene's germline CDR1 is LNHNV and CDR2 YYDKDF (reference sequence). The CDR3 is 13 residues long. As regards this clone: Its target is not known.

J is TRBJ2-7 and V is TRBV15; D tentatively fits TRBD1 or TRBD2 (5 bases each). This TCR came from a man between 50 and 59 years old with gastric cancer. The sequences come from peripheral blood, collected from a patient treated with photon-based radiotherapy. Here the CDR3 reads CATSRDRGHEQYF. Written as DNA, the CDR3 is TGTGCCACCAGCAGAGATCGGGGCCACGAGCAGTACTTC.